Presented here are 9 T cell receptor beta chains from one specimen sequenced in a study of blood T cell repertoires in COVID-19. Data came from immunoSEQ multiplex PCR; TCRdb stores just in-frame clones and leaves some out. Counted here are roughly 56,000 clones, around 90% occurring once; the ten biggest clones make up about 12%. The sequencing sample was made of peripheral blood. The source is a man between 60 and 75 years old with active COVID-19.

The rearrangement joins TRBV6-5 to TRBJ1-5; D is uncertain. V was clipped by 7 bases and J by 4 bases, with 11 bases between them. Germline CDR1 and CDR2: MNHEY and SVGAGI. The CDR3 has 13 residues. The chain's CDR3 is CASTRQPNQPQHF. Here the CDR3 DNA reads TGTGCCAGCACTAGGCAGCCTAATCAGCCCCAGCATTTT.

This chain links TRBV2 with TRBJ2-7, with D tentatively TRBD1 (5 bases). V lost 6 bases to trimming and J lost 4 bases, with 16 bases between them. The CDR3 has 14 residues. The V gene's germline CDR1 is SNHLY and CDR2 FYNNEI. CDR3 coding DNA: TGTGCCAGCAGGCCCAGGGAAGTCAGTTACGAGCAGTACTTC. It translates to CASRPREVSYEQYF.

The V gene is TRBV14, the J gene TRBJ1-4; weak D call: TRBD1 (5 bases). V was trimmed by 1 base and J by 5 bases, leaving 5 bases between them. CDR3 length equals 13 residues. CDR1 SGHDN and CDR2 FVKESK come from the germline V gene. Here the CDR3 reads CASSQAGNEKLFF. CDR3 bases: TGTGCCAGCAGCCAAGCAGGGAATGAAAAACTGTTTTTT.

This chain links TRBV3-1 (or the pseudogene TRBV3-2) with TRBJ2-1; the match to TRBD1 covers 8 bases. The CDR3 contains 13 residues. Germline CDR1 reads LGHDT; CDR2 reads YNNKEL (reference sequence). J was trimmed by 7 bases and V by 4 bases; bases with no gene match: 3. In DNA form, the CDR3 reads TGTGCCAGCAGCCCCGACAGGGGTAATGAGCAGTTCTTC. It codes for CASSPDRGNEQFF.

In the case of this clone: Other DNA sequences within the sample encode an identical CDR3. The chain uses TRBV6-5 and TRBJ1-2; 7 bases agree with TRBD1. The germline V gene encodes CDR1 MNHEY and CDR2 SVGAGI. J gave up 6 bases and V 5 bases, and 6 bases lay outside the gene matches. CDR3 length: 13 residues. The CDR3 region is CASSRDSLDGYTF. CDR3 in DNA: TGTGCCAGCAGTCGGGACAGCTTAGATGGCTACACCTTC.

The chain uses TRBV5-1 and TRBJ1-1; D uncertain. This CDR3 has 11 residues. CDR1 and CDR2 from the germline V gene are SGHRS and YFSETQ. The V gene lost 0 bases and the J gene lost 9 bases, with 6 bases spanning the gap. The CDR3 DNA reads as TGCGCCAGCAGCTTGGGCCAGAAAGCTTTCTTT. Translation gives CASSLGQKAFF.

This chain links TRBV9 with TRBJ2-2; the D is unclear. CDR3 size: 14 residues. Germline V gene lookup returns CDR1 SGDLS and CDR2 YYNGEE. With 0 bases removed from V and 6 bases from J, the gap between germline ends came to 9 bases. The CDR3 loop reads CASSVGGVAGELFF. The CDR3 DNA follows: TGTGCCAGCAGCGTAGGAGGAGTTGCCGGGGAGCTGTTTTTT. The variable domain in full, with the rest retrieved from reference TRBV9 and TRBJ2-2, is DSGVTQTPKHLITATGQRVTLRCSPRSGDLSVYWYQQSLDQGLQFLIQYYNGEERAKGNILERFSAQQFPDLHSELNLSSLELGDSALYFCASSVGGVAGELFFGEGSRLTVL.

The CDR3, as DNA: TGTGCCAGCAGCCAAGAGGGTCCGGGAGTCTCAGATACGCAGTATTTT. This sequence encodes CASSQEGPGVSDTQYF. The V gene is TRBV4-2, the J gene TRBJ2-3; D possibly corresponds to TRBD2 (6 bases). The CDR3 length is 16 residues. Deletions cut 0 bases from V and 4 bases from J, with 14 bases between. Germline CDR1 LGHNA, CDR2 YNFKEQ.

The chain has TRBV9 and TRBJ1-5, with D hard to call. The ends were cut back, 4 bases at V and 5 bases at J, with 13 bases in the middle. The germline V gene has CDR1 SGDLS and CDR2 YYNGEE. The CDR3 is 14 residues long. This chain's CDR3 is CASSPTSGYQPQHF. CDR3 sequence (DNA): TGTGCCAGCAGCCCAACTTCCGGGTATCAGCCCCAGCATTTT.